A selection of T cell receptor beta chains follows, all from one sample in a study of OX40 agonist ivuxolimab in advanced cancers. Produced via immunoSEQ multiplex PCR; TCRdb's table is partial and in-frame only. This table has under 80,000 clones, about 90% appearing once. This specimen was CD4+ or CD8+ T cells sorted from blood, taken in a trial of the OX40 agonist ivuxolimab. The receptor set was obtained from an adult with an advanced solid tumor such as melanoma, head and neck, liver or kidney cancer. CDR3s include the opening cysteine and the closing phenylalanine or tryptophan. A D gene is named only where the DNA matches it firmly. Rows may omit the clone size; those that give it use once, few, many or a size class.

TRBV7-3,TRBJ2-7,.,15,.,TGTGCCAGCAGCTTATTCCCGGGGGCAAGGAACGAGCAGTACTTC,CASSLFPGARNEQYF
TRBV19,TRBJ2-1,TRBD2,14,.,TGTGCCAGTAGGCCGACTAGCGGAGACAATGAGCAGTTCTTC,CASRPTSGDNEQFF
TRBV30,TRBJ1-2,.,11,once,TGTGCCTGGGGTTTAAACTATGGCTACACCTTC,CAWGLNYGYTF
TRBV7-9,TRBJ1-2,TRBD1,19,.,TGTGCCAGCAGCTTAGGGGCCCCAGGACAGGGGAGTTATCACTATGGCTACACCTTC,CASSLGAPGQGSYHYGYTF
TRBV6-1,TRBJ1-5,.,15,.,TGTGCCAGCAGTGTGGAGGGATTTAGCAATCAGCCCCAGCATTTT,CASSVEGFSNQPQHF
TRBV11-2,TRBJ2-1,TRBD2,14,.,TGTGCCAGCAGCCCGCGGGAGGTCTACAATGAGCAGTTCTTC,CASSPREVYNEQFF
TRBV29-1,TRBJ2-5,TRBD1,15,.,TGCAGCGTTGCAAACATGAAGGGGGCGAGGGAGACCCAGTACTTC,CSVANMKGARETQYF
TRBV10-1,TRBJ1-1,.,13,.,TGCGCCAGCAGTGAAGGGATGAGGACTGAAGCTTTCTTT,CASSEGMRTEAFF
TRBV27,TRBJ2-2,.,13,.,TGTGCCAGCAGTCCCCGAGTGGCCGGGGAGCTGTTTTTT,CASSPRVAGELFF
TRBV9,TRBJ2-4,.,16,once,TGTGCCAGCAGCGTGGGAACGGGGGCCCCCCAAAACATTCAGTACTTC,CASSVGTGAPQNIQYF
TRBV15,TRBJ2-7,.,16,.,TGTGCCACCAGCAGAGATACCCAAGAACTTACCTACGAGCAGTACTTC,CATSRDTQELTYEQYF
TRBV7-9,TRBJ2-2,TRBD1,15,.,TGTGCCAGCAGCTCGGGACAGGGGGGGGCCGGGGAGCTGTTTTTT,CASSSGQGGAGELFF
TRBV19,TRBJ1-5,TRBD1,17,.,TGTGCCGCTCGGGACAGCCACGGGGGATATAGCAATCAGCCCCAGCATTTT,CAARDSHGGYSNQPQHF
TRBV5-6,TRBJ1-1,TRBD1,14,.,TGTGCCAGCAGCTTGCAGACAGGGGGGACTGAAGCTTTCTTT,CASSLQTGGTEAFF
TRBV29-1,TRBJ1-1,.,14,.,TGCAGCGTTGAAATGTTCCCTTTTAACACTGAAGCTTTCTTT,CSVEMFPFNTEAFF
TRBV28,TRBJ1-2,.,13,.,TGTGCCAGCAGTCGCGGCTTTTTGTATGGCTACACCTTC,CASSRGFLYGYTF
TRBV5-6,TRBJ1-1,.,14,.,TGTGCCAGCAGCTCTCGGGGGAGGGGGTCTGAAGCTTTCTTT,CASSSRGRGSEAFF
TRBV30,TRBJ1-2,.,13,.,TGTGCCTGGAGGGGGGGGGTCCCCTATGGCTACACCTTC,CAWRGGVPYGYTF
TRBV28,TRBJ2-7,.,14,.,TGTGCCAGCAGCCAGGGAGCGAGGCCCTACGAGCAGTACTTC,CASSQGARPYEQYF
TRBV13,TRBJ2-2,TRBD2,14,.,TGTGCCAGCAGCTTACTAGCGGGGGACGGGGAGCTGTTTTTT,CASSLLAGDGELFF
TRBV2,TRBJ2-1,.,12,.,TGTGCCAGCATCAGGGTATACAATGAGCAGTTCTTC,CASIRVYNEQFF
TRBV7-3,TRBJ2-3,.,16,.,TGTGCCAGCAGCTTAAGGGGGGAAATAAACACAGATACGCAGTATTTT,CASSLRGEINTDTQYF
TRBV18,TRBJ2-5,.,13,.,TGTGCCAGCTCAGAAACAGGGAAAGAGACCCAGTACTTC,CASSETGKETQYF
TRBV29-1,TRBJ1-2,.,14,.,TGCAGCGTTGCCCAACAGGGAGGGAACTATGGCTACACCTTC,CSVAQQGGNYGYTF
TRBV5-6,TRBJ1-1,.,14,.,TGTGCCAGCAGCTTGCCGGAGGGGGGTAATGAAGCTTTCTTT,CASSLPEGGNEAFF
TRBV27,TRBJ2-3,.,14,.,TGTGCCAGCAGTTTATGGCCCACAGACGATACGCAGTATTTT,CASSLWPTDDTQYF
TRBV28,TRBJ1-6,.,15,.,TGTGCCAGCAGTTTACCAGTAAATCTCAAGTCACCCCTCCACTTT,CASSLPVNLKSPLHF
TRBV29-1,TRBJ2-7,.,12,.,TGCAGCGTCGAAGGGACTTCGAGGGAGCAGTACTTC,CSVEGTSREQYF
TRBV5-4,TRBJ2-3,TRBD1,16,.,TGTGCCAGCAGCCGAAAGACAGGGGTGTTGGGAGATACGCAGTATTTT,CASSRKTGVLGDTQYF
TRBV19,TRBJ1-5,.,13,.,TGTGCCAGTAGACATTATAGCAATCAGCCCCAGCATTTT,CASRHYSNQPQHF
TRBV6-6,TRBJ2-1,TRBD2,16,.,TGTGCCAGCAGTTATGGAGGGAGGGGTAGTGCCAATGAGCAGTTCTTC,CASSYGGRGSANEQFF
TRBV14,TRBJ1-1,.,18,.,TGTGCCAGCAGCCAAGATATTAGGGCCGTCGGGATGAACACTGAAGCTTTCTTT,CASSQDIRAVGMNTEAFF
TRBV14,TRBJ1-4,.,17,.,TGTGCCAGCAGCCAAGTTTTTCAACTGGGGGCGGTTGAAAAACTGTTTTTT,CASSQVFQLGAVEKLFF
TRBV5-1,TRBJ2-7,TRBD2,15,once,TGCGCCAGCAGCTTGCCTAGCGGGGGCACCTACGAGCAGTACTTC,CASSLPSGGTYEQYF
TRBV28,TRBJ2-7,.,13,.,TGTGCCAGCAGTTCCGCCATCGATTACGAGCAGTACTTC,CASSSAIDYEQYF
TRBV14,TRBJ1-1,.,15,.,TGTGCCAGCACCCGGTACAGGGATCAGGACACTGAAGCTTTCTTT,CASTRYRDQDTEAFF
TRBV25-1,TRBJ2-7,TRBD1,11,.,TGTGCCAGCGGACAGGGACGAGAGCAGTACTTC,CASGQGREQYF
TRBV19,TRBJ2-3,TRBD2,16,.,TGTGCCAGTAGTGATGGACTAGCGCAACTCACAGATACGCAGTATTTT,CASSDGLAQLTDTQYF
TRBV19,TRBJ1-5,.,16,.,TGTGCCAGTAGTATGAGGGAGGGAAGTGCCAATCAGCCCCAGCATTTT,CASSMREGSANQPQHF
TRBV7-9,TRBJ1-1,TRBD1,14,.,TGTGCCAGCAGCTCGGGACAGTTGAACACTGAAGCTTTCTTT,CASSSGQLNTEAFF
TRBV12-2,TRBJ1-5,.,18,.,TGTGCAAGTCGCTTAGCGCAGGCTGGGGCAATGGGCAATCAGCCCCAGCATTTT,CASRLAQAGAMGNQPQHF